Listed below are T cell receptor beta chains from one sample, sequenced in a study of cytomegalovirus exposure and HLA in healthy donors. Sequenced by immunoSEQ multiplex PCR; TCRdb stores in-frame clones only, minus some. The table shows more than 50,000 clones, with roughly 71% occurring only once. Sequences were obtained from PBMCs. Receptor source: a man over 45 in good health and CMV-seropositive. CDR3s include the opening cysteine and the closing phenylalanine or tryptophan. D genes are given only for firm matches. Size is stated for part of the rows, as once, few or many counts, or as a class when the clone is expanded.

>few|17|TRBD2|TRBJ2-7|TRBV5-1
CASSWASGGPQIYEQYF
TGCGCCAGCAGCTGGGCTAGCGGGGGCCCTCAGATTTACGAGCAGTACTTC
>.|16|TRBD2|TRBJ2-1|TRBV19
CASSISLAGTRNEQFF
TGTGCCAGTAGTATCTCACTAGCGGGAACCCGCAATGAGCAGTTCTTC
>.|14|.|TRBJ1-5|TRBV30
CAWSVGRDNQPQHF
TGTGCCTGGAGTGTTGGCAGGGACAATCAGCCCCAGCATTTT
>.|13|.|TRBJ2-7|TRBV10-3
CAISESIQYEQYF
TGTGCCATCAGTGAGTCGATTCAGTACGAGCAGTACTTC
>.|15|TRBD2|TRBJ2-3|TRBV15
CATSKETGGSDTQYF
TGTGCCACCAGCAAAGAAACGGGAGGGTCAGATACGCAGTATTTT
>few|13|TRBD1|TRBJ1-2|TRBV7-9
CASSTTGGTGYTF
TGTGCCAGCAGCACAACAGGGGGCACAGGCTACACCTTC
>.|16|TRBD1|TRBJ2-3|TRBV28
CASSADRGRSTDTQYF
TGTGCCAGCAGCGCTGACAGGGGCCGGAGTACAGATACGCAGTATTTT
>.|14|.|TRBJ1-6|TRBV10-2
CASREESYNSPLHF
TGCGCCAGCCGCGAGGAGTCCTATAATTCACCCCTCCACTTT
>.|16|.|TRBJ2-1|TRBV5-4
CASSGGASGAYNEQFF
TGTGCCAGCAGCGGGGGCGCAAGCGGGGCCTACAATGAGCAGTTCTTC
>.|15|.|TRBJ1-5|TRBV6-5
CASSFRQDGNQPQHF
TGTGCCAGCAGTTTCCGACAGGATGGCAATCAGCCCCAGCATTTT
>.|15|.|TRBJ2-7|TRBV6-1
CASSERQGGAYEQYF
TGTGCCAGCAGTGAAAGGCAGGGTGGTGCCTACGAGCAGTACTTC
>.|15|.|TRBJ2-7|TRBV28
CASSLPLGHYYEQYF
TGTGCCAGCAGTTTACCGCTAGGTCACTACTACGAGCAGTACTTC
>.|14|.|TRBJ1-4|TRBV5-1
CASSLTGLNEKLFF
TGCGCCAGCAGCTTGACAGGGCTTAATGAAAAACTGTTTTTT
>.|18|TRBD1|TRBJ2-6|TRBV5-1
CASSLSPRGPAGANVLTF
TGCGCCAGCAGCTTGAGTCCCAGGGGGCCTGCTGGGGCCAACGTCCTGACTTTC
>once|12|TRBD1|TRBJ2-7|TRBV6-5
CASRPDRGEQYF
TGTGCCAGCAGACCGGACAGGGGAGAGCAGTACTTC
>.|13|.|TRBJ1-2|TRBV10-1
CASSASTNYGYTF
TGCGCCAGCAGTGCATCAACTAACTATGGCTACACCTTC
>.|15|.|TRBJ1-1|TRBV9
CASSVGGRGSTEAFF
TGTGCCAGCAGCGTAGGAGGTAGGGGGAGCACTGAAGCTTTCTTT
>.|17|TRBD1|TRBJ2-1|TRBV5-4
CASSPVADRGVYNEQFF
TGTGCCAGCAGCCCCGTAGCGGACAGGGGGGTCTACAATGAGCAGTTCTTC
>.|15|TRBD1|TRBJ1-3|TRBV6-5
CASSPRGSSGNTIYF
TGTGCCAGCAGTCCCAGGGGGAGCTCTGGAAACACCATATATTTT
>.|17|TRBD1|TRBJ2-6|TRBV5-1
CASSPQGASSGANVLTF
TGCGCCAGCTCTCCACAGGGGGCGAGCTCTGGGGCCAACGTCCTGACTTTC
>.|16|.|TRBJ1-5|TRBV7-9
CASSHGGGAGNQPQHF
TGTGCCAGCAGCCACGGCGGGGGGGCGGGCAATCAGCCCCAGCATTTT
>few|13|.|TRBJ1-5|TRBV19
CASNGATQPPQHF
TGTGCCAGTAACGGAGCCACTCAACCGCCCCAGCATTTT
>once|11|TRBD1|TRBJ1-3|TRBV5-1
CASSQGDTIYF
TGCGCCAGCAGCCAGGGGGACACCATATATTTT
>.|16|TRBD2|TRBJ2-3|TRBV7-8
CASSPRLAEITDTQYF
TGTGCCAGCAGCCCCCGACTAGCGGAAATCACAGATACGCAGTATTTT
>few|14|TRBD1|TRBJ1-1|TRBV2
CASSGTGMNTEAFF
TGTGCCAGCAGTGGGACAGGGATGAACACTGAAGCTTTCTTT